The 29 T cell receptor beta chains reported below all come from one sample, sequenced in a study of blood T cell repertoires in COVID-19 (dated by TCRdb to about 2020). Library preparation was by the immunoSEQ multiplex PCR assay. Held by TCRdb, this immuneACCESS table contains in-frame sequences only and omits some clones. Under half of the omission traces to an unresolved V gene where checked; the cause of the rest is unknown. The table for this sample lists around 170,000 clones; 83% of them were counted only once. The top ten hold around 6.1% of the sample. Sequencing input: peripheral blood. These receptors originate from a woman between 35 and 50 years old with acute or convalescent COVID-19.

V usage is TRBV6-5 and J usage is TRBJ1-1, with D tentatively TRBD1 (5 bases). Germline loops: CDR1 MNHEY, CDR2 SVGAGI. Trimming cost V 8 bases and J 4 bases, with 14 bases left between them. CDR3 length: 13 residues. CDR3 bases: TGTGCCAGCGTTTCGGGGGAAGGCACTGAAGCTTTCTTT. Translating gives CASVSGEGTEAFF.

This chain joins TRBV6-2 or TRBV6-3 and TRBJ1-5; D unclear. The CDR3 covers 14 residues. Between the trimmed V and J ends, which lost 2 bases and 2 bases, there was a span of 7 bases. Germline CDR1 and CDR2: MNHEY and SVGEGT. CDR3 sequence: CASSYGQGNQPQHF. The CDR3 region has the DNA TGTGCCAGCAGTTACGGCCAGGGCAATCAGCCCCAGCATTTT.

The sample holds one count of this clone. The CDR3 region is CASSWGGQLYEQYF. CDR3 in DNA: TGCGCCAGCAGCTGGGGGGGCCAACTCTACGAGCAGTACTTC. The gene calls are TRBV10-2 and TRBJ2-7; a weak D match, TRBD2 (7 bases). The germline gives CDR1 WSHSY, CDR2 SAAADI. CDR3 length: 14 amino acids. Trimming shortened V by 6 bases and J by 3 bases, and 15 bases separated the two germline ends.

J is TRBJ2-7 and V is TRBV10-3; 9 bases are a match to TRBD2. Germline CDR1 reads ENHRY; CDR2 reads SYGVKD. CDR3 size: 14 residues. The J segment lost 3 bases and the V segment lost 4 bases, leaving 4 bases of the junction unmatched. The CDR3 DNA sequence: TGTGCCATCAGTGCGGGGACTAGCAGCTACGAGCAGTACTTC. This codes for CAISAGTSSYEQYF.

This clone was counted once. The gene calls are TRBV28 and TRBJ1-5, with TRBD1 matching over 8 bases. J gave up 4 bases and V 6 bases, and 11 bases lay outside the gene matches. Germline V gene sequence: CDR1 MDHEN, CDR2 SYDVKM. The CDR3 runs to 16 residues. For the CDR3, the DNA is TGTGCCAGCAGCCACGGGTCAGGGGGCCCTAATCAGCCCCAGCATTTT. Its protein is CASSHGSGGPNQPQHF.

The rearrangement joins TRBV7-6 to TRBJ2-5; 7 bases map to TRBD2. The CDR3 has 14 residues. Germline lookup yields CDR1 SGHVS and CDR2 FNYEAQ. With 3 bases clipped from V and 3 bases from J, the junction kept 4 bases outside the gene matches. The CDR3 protein is CASSFQSGEETQYF. DNA for the CDR3: TGTGCCAGCAGCTTTCAAAGCGGGGAAGAGACCCAGTACTTC.

Notes on this clone: The junction departs from germline at one end; a sequencing error may be responsible. The genes are TRBV4-1 and TRBJ2-7; D gene unclear. The CDR3 loop spans 18 amino acids. Germline V gene sequence: CDR1 MGHRA, CDR2 YSYEKL. The CDR3, as DNA: TGCGCCAGCAACCAAGGTAGTTGGCTAGTCGAAAGTGCCGACGAGCAGTACTTC. Its translation: CASNQGSWLVESADEQYF.

The genes are TRBV11-2 and TRBJ2-5, with D tentatively TRBD2 (7 bases). The CDR3 length is 18 residues. The V end lost 5 bases, the J end lost 1 base, and 23 bases lay between the germline ends. Germline V gives CDR1 SGHAT, CDR2 FQNNGV. CDR3 nucleotides: TGTGCCAGCAGCCCTGCCCCGAAGGTGCGGGGGCCCCAAGAGACCCAGTACTTC. This sequence encodes CASSPAPKVRGPQETQYF.

The J gene is TRBJ1-2, the V gene TRBV6-2 or TRBV6-3; 8 positions agree with TRBD1. Germline values: CDR1 MNHEY, CDR2 SVGEGT. After removal of 4 bases from V and 7 bases from J, the junction contained 5 bases not matched to a gene. The CDR3 loop spans 13 amino acids. For the CDR3, the DNA is TGTGCCAGCAGTTTCGGACAGGGCGGTGGCTACACCTTC. Residues: CASSFGQGGGYTF.

The chain couples TRBV29-1 to TRBJ2-5; perhaps TRBD2 as D (6 bases). The CDR3 runs to 16 residues. Deletions cut 0 bases from V and 0 bases from J, with 14 bases between. The germline V gene has CDR1 SQVTM and CDR2 ANQGSEA. CDR3 sequence reads: CSVEDLAAAYQETQYF. The CDR3 nucleotides are TGCAGCGTTGAAGATTTAGCGGCCGCGTACCAAGAGACCCAGTACTTC.

The chain carries TRBV19 and TRBJ1-1; perhaps TRBD1 as D (5 bases). CDR3 length equals 13 residues. CDR1 is LNHDA and CDR2 is SQIVND in the germline V gene (reference sequence). V shed 3 bases and J shed 1 base, with 6 bases lying between them. The CDR3 bases are TGTGCCAGTAGTATCAGGGAGAACACTGAAGCTTTCTTT. It specifies CASSIRENTEAFF.

This clone has just one count. CDR3 coding DNA: TGCGCCAGCAGCTTGTCAAGGGAGGGACACATGCCAGATACGCAGTATTTT. Protein product: CASSLSREGHMPDTQYF. The chain couples TRBV5-1 to TRBJ2-3; D might be TRBD2 (7 bases). The V end was cut by 1 base, the J end by 4 bases, with 19 bases between. The length of the CDR3 is 17 residues. Germline V gives CDR1 SGHRS, CDR2 YFSETQ. Full variable domain (outside the CDR3, taken from reference TRBV5-1 and TRBJ2-3): KAGVTQTPRYLIKTRGQQVTLSCSPISGHRSVSWYQQTPGQGLQFLFEYFSETQRNKGNFPGRFSGRQFSNSRSEMNVSTLELGDSALYLCASSLSREGHMPDTQYFGPGTRLTVL.

This chain links TRBV28 with TRBJ1-5, with a possible D match to TRBD1 (6 bases). V was clipped by 11 bases and J by 7 bases, with 18 bases between them. Germline CDR1 MDHEN, CDR2 SYDVKM. The length of the CDR3 is 13 residues. CDR3 nucleotides: TGTGCCGGGGGCGGGGGGGTTGGCCAGCCCCAGCATTTT. Translated, it gives CAGGGGVGQPQHF.

This rearrangement joins TRBV6-5 to TRBJ2-1; 10 bases match TRBD2. The CDR3 is 14 residues long. J lost 3 bases, V lost 5 bases, and 1 base had no gene match. Per the germline V gene, CDR1 is MNHEY and CDR2 is SVGAGI. CDR3 nucleotides: TGTGCCAGCAGTATAGCGGGAGGCTACAATGAGCAGTTCTTC. Translation: CASSIAGGYNEQFF.

This rearrangement joins TRBV10-2 to TRBJ1-5; D gene uncertain. Germline V gives CDR1 WSHSY, CDR2 SAAADI. The V end was cut by 4 bases, the J end by 5 bases, with 12 bases between. The CDR3 is made up of 14 amino acids. The CDR3 DNA reads TGCGCCAGCAGTGTCGGGGAAGGGCATCAGCCCCAGCATTTT. Its protein product is CASSVGEGHQPQHF.

There are a few counts of this clone. The rearrangement uses TRBV29-1 and TRBJ2-7; TRBD1 matches at 8 bases. The CDR3 contains 14 residues. Germline CDR1 is SQVTM and CDR2 is ANQGSEA. The trim removed 6 bases at V and 4 bases at J, leaving 11 bases unmatched. The CDR3 bases are TGCAGCGTCCTCCCGGGACAGGACCTTTACGAGCAGTACTTC. Its translation is CSVLPGQDLYEQYF.

V is TRBV28 and J is TRBJ2-7; 8 nucleotides align to TRBD1. With 6 bases clipped from V and 3 bases from J, the junction kept 13 bases outside the gene matches. CDR1 is MDHEN and CDR2 is SYDVKM in the germline V gene. The CDR3 is 16 residues long. CDR3 nucleotide sequence: TGTGCCAGCAGGGAGGCTCCAAGGACAGGGAGCTACGAGCAGTACTTC. Residues: CASREAPRTGSYEQYF. Full variable domain (missing parts from reference TRBV28 and TRBJ2-7): DVKVTQSSRYLVKRTGEKVFLECVQDMDHENMFWYRQDPGLGLRLIYFSYDVKMKEKGDIPEGYSVSREKKERFSLILESASTNQTSMYLCASREAPRTGSYEQYFGPGTRLTVT.

The chain has TRBV3-1 (or the pseudogene TRBV3-2) and TRBJ2-3; TRBD2 matches 9 bases. Germline-derived CDR1 and CDR2 are LGHDT and YNNKEL (reference sequence). V trimming: 0 bases; J trimming: 5 bases; junction bases outside the gene matches: 12. CDR3 length: 18 amino acids. This CDR3 reads CASSQDLIAGVRGDTQYF. The CDR3 DNA is TGTGCCAGCAGCCAAGATCTGATAGCGGGAGTGAGGGGAGATACGCAGTATTTT.

The CDR3 DNA sequence: TGTGCCAGTAGTGGGGGGGGGCGCGGCACCGGGGAGCTGTTTTTT. Translation gives CASSGGGRGTGELFF. This rearrangement joins TRBV19 to TRBJ2-2; perhaps TRBD2 as D (7 bases). Per germline, CDR1 LNHDA and CDR2 SQIVND (reference sequence). CDR3 size: 15 residues. V was cut by 5 bases and J by 4 bases, with 14 bases left in between.

The chain links TRBV5-6 to TRBJ2-5; D is possibly TRBD1 (6 bases). The CDR3 runs 15 residues. The V and J ends lost 0 bases and 5 bases respectively, with 14 bases between them. The germline CDR1 and CDR2 sequences are SGHDT and YYEEEE. CDR3 DNA: TGTGCCAGCAGCTTGGTTGCAGCAGGGGAGGAGACCCAGTACTTC. It specifies CASSLVAAGEETQYF.

The chain joins TRBV9 to TRBJ2-7; TRBD2 might be the D (5 bases). V was pared by 0 bases and J by 0 bases, with 10 bases between. This CDR3 has 15 amino acids. Germline-derived CDR1 and CDR2 are SGDLS and YYNGEE. CDR3 region: CASSVDLAPSYEQYF. CDR3 nucleotide sequence: TGTGCCAGCAGCGTAGACCTAGCTCCCTCCTACGAGCAGTACTTC.

This clone was recorded only once. V gene TRBV9 combines with J gene TRBJ2-1, with 9 bases identical to TRBD2. The CDR3 extends over 16 amino acids. The germline CDR1 and CDR2 sequences are SGDLS and YYNGEE. Trimming took 2 bases from V and 3 from J; bases not matched to a gene: 6. The CDR3 region has the DNA TGTGCCAGCAGCGTGACCCCTAGCGGGGTCTACAATGAGCAGTTCTTC. This codes for CASSVTPSGVYNEQFF.

In nucleotides, the CDR3 is TGTGCCACGACAGCTACTTCCTACAATGAGCAGTTCTTC. Protein product: CATTATSYNEQFF. V usage is TRBV2 and J usage is TRBJ2-1; D might be TRBD1 (5 bases). V was shortened by 10 bases and J by 1 base, with 11 bases between the two germline ends. Germline V CDR1 and CDR2: SNHLY, FYNNEI. CDR3 length: 13 amino acids.

V and J are TRBV7-9 and TRBJ1-1; a possible D gene is TRBD1 (5 bases). The length of the CDR3 is 15 residues. The ends were cut back, 4 bases at V and 5 bases at J, with 17 bases in the middle. Germline assignment: CDR1 SEHNR and CDR2 FQNEAQ (reference sequence). The CDR3 sequence: CASSSTQGIKTEAFF. CDR3 nucleotides: TGTGCCAGCAGCTCCACCCAGGGCATTAAGACTGAAGCTTTCTTT.

The chain has TRBV12-3 or TRBV12-4 and TRBJ1-5; 7 bases match TRBD1. This CDR3 region has 13 residues. V trimming: 6 bases; J trimming: 2 bases; junction bases outside the gene matches: 1. CDR3 coding DNA: TGTGCCAGCAGGGGGACAGGCAATCAGCCCCAGCATTTT. Amino acids: CASRGTGNQPQHF.

The chain uses TRBV7-2 and TRBJ1-1; D call uncertain. Trimming pared 6 bases from V and 1 base from J, leaving 18 bases between. Germline V gene sequence: CDR1 SGHTA, CDR2 FQGNSA. The CDR3 is 16 amino acids. DNA for the CDR3: TGTGCCAGCAGAATTTACTTGGGTCCGGGGAACACTGAAGCTTTCTTT. The encoded protein is CASRIYLGPGNTEAFF.

The chain uses TRBV28 and TRBJ1-4, with 7 positions matching TRBD1. The length of the CDR3 is 15 residues. Losses at the gene ends were 5 bases for V and 7 bases for J; bases not matched to a gene: 10. Germline loops: CDR1 MDHEN, CDR2 SYDVKM. CDR3 region: CASSLLQGSGEKLFF. The CDR3 DNA reads as TGTGCCAGCAGTCTCTTACAGGGGTCGGGTGAAAAACTGTTTTTT.

This rearrangement joins TRBV9 to TRBJ2-1, with TRBD2 identical over 8 bases. The CDR3 length is 16 residues. Unmatched junction bases numbered 8, after V lost 0 bases and J lost 6 bases. The germline V gene encodes CDR1 SGDLS and CDR2 YYNGEE. This chain's CDR3 is CASSVESGGLGNEQFF. The CDR3 nucleotides are TGTGCCAGCAGCGTAGAAAGCGGGGGTTTAGGCAATGAGCAGTTCTTC. Full variable domain (remainder filled in from reference TRBV9 and TRBJ2-1): DSGVTQTPKHLITATGQRVTLRCSPRSGDLSVYWYQQSLDQGLQFLIQYYNGEERAKGNILERFSAQQFPDLHSELNLSSLELGDSALYFCASSVESGGLGNEQFFGPGTRLTVL.

The V gene is TRBV2, the J gene TRBJ1-5, with TRBD1 as a possible D gene (5 bases). Deletions cut 3 bases from V and 5 bases from J, with 14 bases between. Germline values: CDR1 SNHLY, CDR2 FYNNEI. The CDR3 covers 15 residues. The CDR3 here is CASSEEGPRDQPQHF. The CDR3 nucleotides are TGTGCCAGCAGTGAGGAGGGGCCCCGAGATCAGCCCCAGCATTTT.